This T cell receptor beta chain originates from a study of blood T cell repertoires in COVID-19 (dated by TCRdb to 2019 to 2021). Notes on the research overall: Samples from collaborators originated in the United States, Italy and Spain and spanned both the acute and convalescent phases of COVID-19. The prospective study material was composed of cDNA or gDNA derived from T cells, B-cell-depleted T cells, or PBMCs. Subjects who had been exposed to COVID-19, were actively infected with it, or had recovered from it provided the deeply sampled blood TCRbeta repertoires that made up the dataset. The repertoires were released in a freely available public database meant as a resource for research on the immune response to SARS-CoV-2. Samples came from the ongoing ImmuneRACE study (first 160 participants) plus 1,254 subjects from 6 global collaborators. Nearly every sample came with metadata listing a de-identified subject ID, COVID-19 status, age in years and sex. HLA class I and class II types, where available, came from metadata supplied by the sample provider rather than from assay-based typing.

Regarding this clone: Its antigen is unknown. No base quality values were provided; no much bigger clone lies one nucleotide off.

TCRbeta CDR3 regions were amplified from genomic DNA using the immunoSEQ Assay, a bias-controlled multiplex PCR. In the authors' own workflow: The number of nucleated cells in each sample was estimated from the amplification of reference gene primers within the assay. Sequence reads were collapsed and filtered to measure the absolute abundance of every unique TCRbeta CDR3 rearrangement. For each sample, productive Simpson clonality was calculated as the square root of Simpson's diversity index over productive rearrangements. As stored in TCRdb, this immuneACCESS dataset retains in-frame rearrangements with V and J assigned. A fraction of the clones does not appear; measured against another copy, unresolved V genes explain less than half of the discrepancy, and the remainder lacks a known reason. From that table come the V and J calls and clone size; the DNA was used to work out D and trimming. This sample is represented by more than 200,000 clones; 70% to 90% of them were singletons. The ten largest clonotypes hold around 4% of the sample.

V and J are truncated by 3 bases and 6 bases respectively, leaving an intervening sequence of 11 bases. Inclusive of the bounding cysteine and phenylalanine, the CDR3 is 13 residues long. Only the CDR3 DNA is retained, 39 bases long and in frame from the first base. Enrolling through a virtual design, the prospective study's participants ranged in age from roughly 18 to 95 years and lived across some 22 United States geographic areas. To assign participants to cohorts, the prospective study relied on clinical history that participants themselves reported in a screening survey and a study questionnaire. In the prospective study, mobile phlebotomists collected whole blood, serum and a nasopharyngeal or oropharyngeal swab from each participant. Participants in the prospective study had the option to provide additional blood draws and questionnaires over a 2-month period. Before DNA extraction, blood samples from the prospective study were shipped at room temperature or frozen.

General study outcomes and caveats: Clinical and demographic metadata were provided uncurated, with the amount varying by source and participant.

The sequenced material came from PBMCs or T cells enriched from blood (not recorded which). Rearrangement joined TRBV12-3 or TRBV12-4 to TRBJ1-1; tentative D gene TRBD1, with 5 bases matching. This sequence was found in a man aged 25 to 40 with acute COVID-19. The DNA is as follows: TGTGCCAGCAGTTTCCAGGGTTTCGCTGAAGCTTTCTTT. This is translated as CASSFQGFAEAFF.